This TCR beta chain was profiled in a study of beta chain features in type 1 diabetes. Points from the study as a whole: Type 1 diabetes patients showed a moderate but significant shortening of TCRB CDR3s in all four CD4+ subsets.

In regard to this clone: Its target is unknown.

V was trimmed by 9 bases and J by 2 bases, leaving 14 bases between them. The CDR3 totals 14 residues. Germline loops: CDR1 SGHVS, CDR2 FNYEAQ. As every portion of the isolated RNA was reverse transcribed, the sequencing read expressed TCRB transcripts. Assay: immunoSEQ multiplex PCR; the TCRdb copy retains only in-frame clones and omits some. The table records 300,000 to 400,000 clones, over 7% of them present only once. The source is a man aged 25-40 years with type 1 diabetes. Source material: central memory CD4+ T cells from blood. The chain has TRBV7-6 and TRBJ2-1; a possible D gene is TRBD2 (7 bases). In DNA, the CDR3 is TGTGCCAGTGCCCGGGGGGCTGCCTACAATGAGCAGTTCTTC. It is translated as CASARGAAYNEQFF.